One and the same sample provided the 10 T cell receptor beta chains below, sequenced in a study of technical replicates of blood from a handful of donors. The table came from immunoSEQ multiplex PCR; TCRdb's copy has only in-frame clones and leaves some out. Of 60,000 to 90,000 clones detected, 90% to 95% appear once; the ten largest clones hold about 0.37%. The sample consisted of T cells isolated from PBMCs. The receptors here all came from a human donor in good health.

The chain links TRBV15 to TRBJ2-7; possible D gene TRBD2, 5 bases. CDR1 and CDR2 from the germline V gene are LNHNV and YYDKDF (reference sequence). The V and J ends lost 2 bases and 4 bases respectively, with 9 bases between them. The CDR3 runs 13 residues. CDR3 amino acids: CATSRYGDYEQYF. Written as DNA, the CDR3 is TGTGCCACCAGCAGATACGGGGATTACGAGCAGTACTTC.

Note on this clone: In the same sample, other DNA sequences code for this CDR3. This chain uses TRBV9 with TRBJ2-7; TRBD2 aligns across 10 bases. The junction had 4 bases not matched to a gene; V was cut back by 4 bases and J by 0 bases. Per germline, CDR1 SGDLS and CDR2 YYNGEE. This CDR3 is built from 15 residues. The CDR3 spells CASSPRTSGSYEQYF. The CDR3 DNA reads TGTGCCAGCAGCCCAAGGACTAGCGGCTCCTACGAGCAGTACTTC.

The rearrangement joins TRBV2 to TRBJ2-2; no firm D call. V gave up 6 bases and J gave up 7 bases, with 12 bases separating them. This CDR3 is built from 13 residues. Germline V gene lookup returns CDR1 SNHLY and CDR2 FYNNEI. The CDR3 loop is CASSPRRGGELFF. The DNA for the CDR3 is TGTGCCAGCAGCCCCCGGCGAGGCGGGGAGCTGTTTTTT.

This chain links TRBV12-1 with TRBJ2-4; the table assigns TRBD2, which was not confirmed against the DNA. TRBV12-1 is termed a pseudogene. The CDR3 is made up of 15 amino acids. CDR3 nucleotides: TGTGCCAGCAGCTTTCAAGCGGGAGAGGAAAACATTCAGTACTTC. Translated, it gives CASSFQAGEENIQYF.

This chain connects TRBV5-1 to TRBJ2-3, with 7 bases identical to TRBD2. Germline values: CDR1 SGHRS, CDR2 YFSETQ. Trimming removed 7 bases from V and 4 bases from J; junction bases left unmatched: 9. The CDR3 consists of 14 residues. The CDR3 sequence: CASARLGGADTQYF. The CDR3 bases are TGCGCCAGCGCACGTCTGGGGGGGGCAGATACGCAGTATTTT.

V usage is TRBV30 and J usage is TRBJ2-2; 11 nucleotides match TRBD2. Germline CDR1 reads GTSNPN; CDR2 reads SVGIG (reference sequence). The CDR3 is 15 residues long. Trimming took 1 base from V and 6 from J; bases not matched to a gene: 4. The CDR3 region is CAWSATLAGAGELFF. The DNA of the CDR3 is TGTGCCTGGAGTGCTACACTAGCGGGGGCCGGGGAGCTGTTTTTT. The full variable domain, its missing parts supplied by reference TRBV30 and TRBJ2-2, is SQTIHQWPATLVQPVGSPLSLECTVEGTSNPNLYWYRQAAGRGLQLLFYSVGIGQISSEVPQNLSASRPQDRQFILSSKKLLLSDSGFYLCAWSATLAGAGELFFGEGSRLTVL.

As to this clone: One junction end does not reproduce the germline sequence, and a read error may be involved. CDR3 loop: CASSFLRGTEAFF. The CDR3 DNA sequence: TGTGCTAGCAGCTTTCTACGGGGCACTGAAGCTTTCTTT. The chain uses TRBV7-7 and TRBJ1-1; D gene ambiguous. Germline V lookup: CDR1 SSHAT, CDR2 FNYEAQ (reference sequence). This CDR3 region has 13 residues.

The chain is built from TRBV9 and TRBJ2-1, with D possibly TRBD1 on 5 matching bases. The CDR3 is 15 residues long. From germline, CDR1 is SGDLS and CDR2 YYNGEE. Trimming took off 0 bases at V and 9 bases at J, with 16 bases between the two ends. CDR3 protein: CASSVGGGITAEQFF. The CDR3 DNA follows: TGTGCCAGCAGCGTAGGGGGCGGAATTACAGCTGAGCAGTTCTTC.

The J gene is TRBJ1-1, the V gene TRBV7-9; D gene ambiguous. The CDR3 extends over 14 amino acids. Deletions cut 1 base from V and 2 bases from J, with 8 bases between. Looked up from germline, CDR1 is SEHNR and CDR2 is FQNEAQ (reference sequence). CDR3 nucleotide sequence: TGTGCCAGCAGCTTAGACAGAGCCAACACTGAAGCTTTCTTT. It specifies CASSLDRANTEAFF. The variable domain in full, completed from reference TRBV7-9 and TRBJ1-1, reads DTGVSQNPRHKITKRGQNVTFRCDPISEHNRLYWYRQTLGQGPEFLTYFQNEAQLEKSRLLSDRFSAERPKGSFSTLEIQRTEQGDSAMYLCASSLDRANTEAFFGQGTRLTVV.

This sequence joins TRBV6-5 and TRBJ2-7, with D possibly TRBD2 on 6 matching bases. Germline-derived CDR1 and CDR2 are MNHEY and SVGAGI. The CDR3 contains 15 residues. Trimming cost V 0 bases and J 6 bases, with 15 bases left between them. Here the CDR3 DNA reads TGTGCCAGCAGTTACTCGGACGGGGGTTTTGGCGAGCAGTACTTC. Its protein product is CASSYSDGGFGEQYF.